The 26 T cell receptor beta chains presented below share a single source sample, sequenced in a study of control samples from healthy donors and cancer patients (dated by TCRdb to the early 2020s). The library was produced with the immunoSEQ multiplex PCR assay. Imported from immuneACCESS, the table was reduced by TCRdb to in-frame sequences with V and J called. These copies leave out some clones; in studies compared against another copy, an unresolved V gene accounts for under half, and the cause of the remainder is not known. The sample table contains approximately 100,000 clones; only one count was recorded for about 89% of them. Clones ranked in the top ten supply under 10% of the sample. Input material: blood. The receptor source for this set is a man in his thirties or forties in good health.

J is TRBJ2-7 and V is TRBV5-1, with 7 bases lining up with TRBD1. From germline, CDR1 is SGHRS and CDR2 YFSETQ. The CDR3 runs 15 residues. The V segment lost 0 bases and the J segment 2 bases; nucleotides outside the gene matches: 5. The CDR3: CASSLGETGTYEQYF. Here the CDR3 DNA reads TGCGCCAGCAGCTTGGGGGAGACAGGGACCTACGAGCAGTACTTC.

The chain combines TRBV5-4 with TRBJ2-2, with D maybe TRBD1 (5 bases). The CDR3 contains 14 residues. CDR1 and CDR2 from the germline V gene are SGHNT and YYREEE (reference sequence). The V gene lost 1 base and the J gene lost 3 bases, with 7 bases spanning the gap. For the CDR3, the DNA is TGTGCCAGCAGCTTGACCAGGGACACCGGGGAGCTGTTTTTT. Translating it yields CASSLTRDTGELFF.

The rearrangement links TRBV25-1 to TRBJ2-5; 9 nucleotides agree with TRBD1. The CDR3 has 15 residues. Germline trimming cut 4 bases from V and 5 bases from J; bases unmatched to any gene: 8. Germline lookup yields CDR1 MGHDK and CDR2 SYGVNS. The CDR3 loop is CASSAKQGAGETQYF. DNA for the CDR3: TGTGCCAGCAGTGCCAAACAGGGGGCGGGGGAGACCCAGTACTTC.

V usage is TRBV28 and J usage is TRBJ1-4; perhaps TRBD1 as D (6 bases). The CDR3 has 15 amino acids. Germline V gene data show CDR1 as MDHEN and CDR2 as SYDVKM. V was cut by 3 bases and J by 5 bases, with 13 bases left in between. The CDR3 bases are TGTGCCAGCAGTTTTTCGGGGGGCGGGAATGAAAAACTGTTTTTT. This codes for CASSFSGGGNEKLFF.

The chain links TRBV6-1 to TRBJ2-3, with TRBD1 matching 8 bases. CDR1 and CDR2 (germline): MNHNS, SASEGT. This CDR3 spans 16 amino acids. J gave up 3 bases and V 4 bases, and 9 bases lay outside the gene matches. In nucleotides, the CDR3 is TGTGCCAGCAGTGTACGGAGGGACAGGATAACAGATACGCAGTATTTT. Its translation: CASSVRRDRITDTQYF.

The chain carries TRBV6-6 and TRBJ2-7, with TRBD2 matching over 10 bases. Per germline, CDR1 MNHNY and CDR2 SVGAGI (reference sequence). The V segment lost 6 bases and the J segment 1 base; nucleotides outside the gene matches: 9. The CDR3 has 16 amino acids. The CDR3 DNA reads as TGTGCCAGCAGAACAAGACTAGCGGGCGAGTCCTACGAGCAGTACTTC. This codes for CASRTRLAGESYEQYF.

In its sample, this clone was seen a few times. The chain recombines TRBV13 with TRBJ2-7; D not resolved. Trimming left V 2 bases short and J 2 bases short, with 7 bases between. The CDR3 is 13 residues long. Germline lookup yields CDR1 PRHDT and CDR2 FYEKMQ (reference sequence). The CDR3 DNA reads TGTGCCAGCAGCTTATACGGTCCCTACGAGCAGTACTTC. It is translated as CASSLYGPYEQYF.

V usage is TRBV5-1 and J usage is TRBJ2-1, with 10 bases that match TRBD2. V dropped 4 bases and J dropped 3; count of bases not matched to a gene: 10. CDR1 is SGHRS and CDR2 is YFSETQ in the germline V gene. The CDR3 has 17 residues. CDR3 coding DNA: TGCGCCAGCAGCCTAACTCCGGGACTAGCGAACTACAATGAGCAGTTCTTC. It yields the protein CASSLTPGLANYNEQFF.

CDR3 nucleotides: TGCAGTGCTAGTAGGGGGGCGGTCGCCGGGGAGCTGTTTTTT. Protein product: CSASRGAVAGELFF. V is TRBV20-1 and J is TRBJ2-2, with D perhaps matching TRBD1 or TRBD2 (6 bases each). The CDR3 has 14 residues. V lost 3 bases to trimming and J lost 6 bases, with 14 bases between them. Germline values: CDR1 DFQATT, CDR2 SNEGSKA (reference sequence).

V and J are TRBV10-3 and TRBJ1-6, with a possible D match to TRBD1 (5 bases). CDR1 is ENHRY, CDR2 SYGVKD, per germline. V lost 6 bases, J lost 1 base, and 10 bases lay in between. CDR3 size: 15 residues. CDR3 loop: CAIRGGVSYNSPLHF. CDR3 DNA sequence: TGTGCCATCAGAGGAGGGGTGTCCTATAATTCACCCCTCCACTTT.

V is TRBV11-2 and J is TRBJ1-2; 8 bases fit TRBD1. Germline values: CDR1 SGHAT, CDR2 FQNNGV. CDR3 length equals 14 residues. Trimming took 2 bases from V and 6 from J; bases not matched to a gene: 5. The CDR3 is CASSLSQGANGYTF. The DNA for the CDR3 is TGTGCCAGCAGCTTATCGCAGGGGGCTAATGGCTACACCTTC.

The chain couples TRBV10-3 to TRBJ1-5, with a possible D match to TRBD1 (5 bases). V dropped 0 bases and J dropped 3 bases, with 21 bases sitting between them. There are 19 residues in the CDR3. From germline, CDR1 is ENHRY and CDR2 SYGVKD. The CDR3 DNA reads TGTGCCATCAGTGAGTCGCTAGGGGCGGGAGGTACGCACAATCAGCCCCAGCATTTT. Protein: CAISESLGAGGTHNQPQHF.

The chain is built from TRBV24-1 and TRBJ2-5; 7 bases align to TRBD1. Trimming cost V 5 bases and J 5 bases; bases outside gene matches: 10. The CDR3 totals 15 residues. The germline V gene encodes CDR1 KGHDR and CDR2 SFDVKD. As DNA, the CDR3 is TGTGCCACCAGTGCCCTAGACAGGGATCACGAGACCCAGTACTTC. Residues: CATSALDRDHETQYF.

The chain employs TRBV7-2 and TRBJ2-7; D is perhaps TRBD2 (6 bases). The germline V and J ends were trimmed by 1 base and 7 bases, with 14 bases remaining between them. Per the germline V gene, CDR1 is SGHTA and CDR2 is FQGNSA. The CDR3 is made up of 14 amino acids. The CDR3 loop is CASSLVGGDNEQYF. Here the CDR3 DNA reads TGTGCCAGCAGCTTAGTGGGGGGAGATAATGAGCAGTACTTC.

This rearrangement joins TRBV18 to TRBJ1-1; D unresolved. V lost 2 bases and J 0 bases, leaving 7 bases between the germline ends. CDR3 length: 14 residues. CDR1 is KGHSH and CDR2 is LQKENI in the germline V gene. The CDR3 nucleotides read TGTGCCAGCTCACCATCGGGATTGAACACTGAAGCTTTCTTT. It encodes CASSPSGLNTEAFF.

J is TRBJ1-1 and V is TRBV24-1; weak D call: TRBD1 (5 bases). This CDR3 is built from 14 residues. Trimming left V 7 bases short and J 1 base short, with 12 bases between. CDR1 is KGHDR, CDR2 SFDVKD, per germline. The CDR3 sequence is CATRETGQNTEAFF. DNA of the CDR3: TGTGCCACCAGGGAAACCGGACAGAACACTGAAGCTTTCTTT.

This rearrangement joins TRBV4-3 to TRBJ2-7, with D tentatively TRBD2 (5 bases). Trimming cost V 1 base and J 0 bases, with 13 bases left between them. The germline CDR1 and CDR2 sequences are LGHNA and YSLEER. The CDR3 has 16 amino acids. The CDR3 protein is CASSQGAAESSYEQYF. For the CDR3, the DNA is TGCGCCAGCAGCCAAGGCGCAGCGGAGAGCTCCTACGAGCAGTACTTC.

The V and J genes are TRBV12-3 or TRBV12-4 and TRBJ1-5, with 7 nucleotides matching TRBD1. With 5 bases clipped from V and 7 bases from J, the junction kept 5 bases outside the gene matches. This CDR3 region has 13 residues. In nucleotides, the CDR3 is TGTGCCAGCAGTCGACAGGGAGGACAGCCCCAGCATTTT. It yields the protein CASSRQGGQPQHF.

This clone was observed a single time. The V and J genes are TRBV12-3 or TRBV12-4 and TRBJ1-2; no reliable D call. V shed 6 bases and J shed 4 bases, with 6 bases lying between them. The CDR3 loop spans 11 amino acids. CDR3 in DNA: TGTGCCAGCAGGGGGTTCTATGGCTACACCTTC. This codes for CASRGFYGYTF.

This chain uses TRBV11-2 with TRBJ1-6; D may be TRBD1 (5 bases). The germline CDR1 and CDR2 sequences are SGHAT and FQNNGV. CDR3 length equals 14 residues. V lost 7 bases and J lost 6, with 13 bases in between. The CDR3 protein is CASTPGTSNSPLHF. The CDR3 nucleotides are TGTGCCAGCACCCCCGGGACGAGTAATTCACCCCTCCACTTT. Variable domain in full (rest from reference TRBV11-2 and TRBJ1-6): EAGVAQSPRYKIIEKRQSVAFWCNPISGHATLYWYQQILGQGPKLLIQFQNNGVVDDSQLPKDRFSAERLKGVDSTLKIQPAKLEDSAVYLCASTPGTSNSPLHFGNGTRLTVT.

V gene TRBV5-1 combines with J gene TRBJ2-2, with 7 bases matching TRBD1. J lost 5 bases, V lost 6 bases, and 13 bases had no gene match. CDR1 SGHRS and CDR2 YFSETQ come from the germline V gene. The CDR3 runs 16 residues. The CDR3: CASTPRGTAETGELFF. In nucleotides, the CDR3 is TGCGCCAGCACCCCAAGGGGGACAGCGGAGACCGGGGAGCTGTTTTTT. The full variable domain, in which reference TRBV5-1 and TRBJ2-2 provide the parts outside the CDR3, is KAGVTQTPRYLIKTRGQQVTLSCSPISGHRSVSWYQQTPGQGLQFLFEYFSETQRNKGNFPGRFSGRQFSNSRSEMNVSTLELGDSALYLCASTPRGTAETGELFFGEGSRLTVL.

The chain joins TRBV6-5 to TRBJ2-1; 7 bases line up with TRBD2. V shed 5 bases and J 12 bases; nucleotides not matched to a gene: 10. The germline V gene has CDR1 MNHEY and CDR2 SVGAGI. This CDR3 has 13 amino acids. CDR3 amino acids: CASSPRGVAGQFF. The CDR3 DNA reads TGTGCCAGCAGTCCCCGGGGGGTAGCGGGGCAGTTCTTC.

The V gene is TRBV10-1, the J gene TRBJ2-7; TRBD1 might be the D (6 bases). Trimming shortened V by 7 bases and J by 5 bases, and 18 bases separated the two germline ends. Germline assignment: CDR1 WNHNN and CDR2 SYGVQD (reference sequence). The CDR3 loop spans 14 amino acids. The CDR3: CASNLQGSQDEQYV. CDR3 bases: TGCGCCAGCAATCTTCAGGGGAGTCAAGACGAGCAGTACGTC.

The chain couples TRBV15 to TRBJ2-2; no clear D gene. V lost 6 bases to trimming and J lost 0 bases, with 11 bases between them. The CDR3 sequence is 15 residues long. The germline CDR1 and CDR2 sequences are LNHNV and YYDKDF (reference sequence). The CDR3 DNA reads TGTGCCACCAGTCCAGACTCCTCGAACACCGGGGAGCTGTTTTTT. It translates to CATSPDSSNTGELFF.

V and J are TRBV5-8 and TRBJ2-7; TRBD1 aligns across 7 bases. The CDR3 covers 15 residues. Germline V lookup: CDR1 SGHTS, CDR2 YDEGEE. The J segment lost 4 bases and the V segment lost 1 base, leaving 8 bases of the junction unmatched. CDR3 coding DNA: TGTGCCAGCAGCTTGCCGGGACAGAAGGAATACGAGCAGTACTTC. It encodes CASSLPGQKEYEQYF. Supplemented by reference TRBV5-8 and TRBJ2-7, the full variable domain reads EAGVTQSPTHLIKTRGQQATLRCSPISGHTSVYWYQQALGLGLQFLLWYDEGEERNRGNFPPRFSGRQFPNYSSELNVNALELEDSALYLCASSLPGQKEYEQYFGPGTRLTVT.

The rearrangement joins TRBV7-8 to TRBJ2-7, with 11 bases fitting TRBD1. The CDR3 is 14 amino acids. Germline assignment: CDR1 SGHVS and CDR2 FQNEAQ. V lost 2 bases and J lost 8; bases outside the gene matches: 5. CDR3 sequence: CASSLPTDRGQQYV. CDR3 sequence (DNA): TGTGCCAGCAGCTTACCTACGGACAGGGGGCAGCAGTACGTC.